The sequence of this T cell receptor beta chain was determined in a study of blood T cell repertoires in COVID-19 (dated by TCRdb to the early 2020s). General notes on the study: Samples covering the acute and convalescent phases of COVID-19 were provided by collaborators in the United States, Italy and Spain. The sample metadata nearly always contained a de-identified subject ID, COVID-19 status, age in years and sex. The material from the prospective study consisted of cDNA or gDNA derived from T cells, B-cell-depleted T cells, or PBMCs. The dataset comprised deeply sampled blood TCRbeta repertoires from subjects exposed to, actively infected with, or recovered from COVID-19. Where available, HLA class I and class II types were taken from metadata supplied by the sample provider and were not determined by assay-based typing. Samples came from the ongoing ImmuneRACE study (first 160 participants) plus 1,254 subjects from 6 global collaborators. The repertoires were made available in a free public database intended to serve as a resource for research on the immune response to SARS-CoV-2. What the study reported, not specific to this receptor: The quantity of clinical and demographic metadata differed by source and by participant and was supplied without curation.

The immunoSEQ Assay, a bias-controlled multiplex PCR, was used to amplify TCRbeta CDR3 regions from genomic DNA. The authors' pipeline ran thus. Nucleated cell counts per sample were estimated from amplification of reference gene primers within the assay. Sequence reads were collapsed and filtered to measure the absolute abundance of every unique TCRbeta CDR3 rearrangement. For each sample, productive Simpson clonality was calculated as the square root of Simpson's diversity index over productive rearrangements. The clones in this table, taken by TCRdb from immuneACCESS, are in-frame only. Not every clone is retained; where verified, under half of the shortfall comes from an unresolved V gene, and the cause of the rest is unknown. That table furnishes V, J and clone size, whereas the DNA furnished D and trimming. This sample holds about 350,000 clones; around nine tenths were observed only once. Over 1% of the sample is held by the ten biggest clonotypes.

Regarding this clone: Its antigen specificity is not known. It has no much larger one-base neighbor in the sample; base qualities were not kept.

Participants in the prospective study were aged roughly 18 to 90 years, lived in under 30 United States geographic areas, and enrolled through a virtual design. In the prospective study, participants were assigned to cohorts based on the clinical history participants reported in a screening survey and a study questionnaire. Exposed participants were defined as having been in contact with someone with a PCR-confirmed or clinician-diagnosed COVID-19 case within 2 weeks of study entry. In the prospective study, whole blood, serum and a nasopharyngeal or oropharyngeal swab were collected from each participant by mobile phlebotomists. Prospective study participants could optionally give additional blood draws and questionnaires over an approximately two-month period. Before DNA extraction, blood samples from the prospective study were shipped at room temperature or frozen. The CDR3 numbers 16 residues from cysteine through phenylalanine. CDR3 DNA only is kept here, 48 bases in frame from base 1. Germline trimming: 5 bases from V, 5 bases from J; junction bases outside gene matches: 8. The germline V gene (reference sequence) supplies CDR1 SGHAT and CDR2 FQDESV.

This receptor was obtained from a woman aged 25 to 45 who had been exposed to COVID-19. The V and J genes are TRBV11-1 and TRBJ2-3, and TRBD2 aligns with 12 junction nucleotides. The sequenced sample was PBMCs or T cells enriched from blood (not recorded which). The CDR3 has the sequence CASSVTSGSVIDTQYF. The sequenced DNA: TGTGCCAGCAGCGTGACTAGCGGGAGCGTGATAGATACGCAGTATTTT.